This TCR beta chain is from a study of blood T cells in healthy people across ages. Using a J-beta primer mix together with a sample-barcoded 5' primer, a second PCR was run for 7 to 11 cycles. MiXCR, run by TCRdb on the 5' RACE reads, gives a single entry per CDR3 protein. This sample has roughly 1,500,000 distinct CDR3 sequences; roughly 40% occur once, and the top ten carry around 8%. The specimen sequenced was blood. This TCR derives from a woman aged 18-29 years in good health.

CDR3 sequence (DNA): TGTGCCAGCACCGGAGTCAACAATGAGCAGTACTTC. Its translation: CASTGVNNEQYF. The rearrangement joins TRBV6-5 to TRBJ2-5; no clear D gene. Per the germline V gene, CDR1 is MNHEY and CDR2 is SVGAGI. The V end lost 7 bases, the J end lost 11 bases, and 17 bases lay between the germline ends. The CDR3 contains 12 residues.